The 30 T cell receptor beta chains below were found in one sample sequenced in a study of radiotherapy plus CTLA-4 blockade in lung cancer. Clones were sequenced by immunoSEQ multiplex PCR, and TCRdb holds only the in-frame ones, with some missing. This table holds about 43,000 clones, about 67% found once. The material sequenced was peripheral blood, taken from a patient treated with radiotherapy plus ipilimumab. These receptors originate from a human donor with non-small cell lung cancer who had a partial response to radiotherapy plus ipilimumab.

To note about this clone: A junction end diverges from the germline sequence, so it may reflect a read error. The chain combines TRBV6-1 with TRBJ1-1; possible D gene TRBD1, 5 bases. Germline assignment: CDR1 MNHNS and CDR2 SASEGT. This CDR3 has 15 amino acids. This CDR3 reads CASREGWGGNTEAFF. The CDR3 nucleotides are TGTGCCAGCAGGGAAGGGTGGGGGGGGAACACTGAAGCTTTCTTT.

This chain joins TRBV5-1 and TRBJ2-5; 10 bases line up with TRBD1. The CDR3 runs to 13 residues. The V segment lost 5 bases and the J segment 4 bases; nucleotides outside the gene matches: 2. Germline V CDR1 and CDR2: SGHRS, YFSETQ. The chain's CDR3 is CASSRTGGETQYF. The CDR3 coding sequence is TGCGCCAGCAGTCGGACAGGGGGAGAGACCCAGTACTTC.

Here the CDR3 DNA reads TGCGCCAGCACACGGGGGGGGGATTACAATGAGCAGTTCTTC. This encodes CASTRGGDYNEQFF. The chain has TRBV5-1 and TRBJ2-1; 8 positions match TRBD2. Germline trimming cut 6 bases from V and 4 bases from J; bases unmatched to any gene: 6. The CDR3 totals 14 residues. CDR1 is SGHRS, CDR2 YFSETQ, per germline.

This clone showed up just a few times. The V and J genes are TRBV5-1 and TRBJ2-5, with D possibly TRBD1 on 6 matching bases. The CDR3 is made up of 15 amino acids. Between the trimmed V and J ends, which lost 4 bases and 4 bases, there was a span of 17 bases. Looked up from germline, CDR1 is SGHRS and CDR2 is YFSETQ. The CDR3 sequence: CASSRGTLEVETQYF. CDR3 bases: TGCGCCAGCAGCCGAGGGACATTAGAGGTAGAGACCCAGTACTTC.

The gene calls are TRBV5-5 and TRBJ1-1; a possible D gene is TRBD1 (5 bases). The CDR3 is 14 amino acids. The germline gives CDR1 SGHKS, CDR2 YYEKEE (reference sequence). V shed 4 bases and J shed 3 bases, with 13 bases lying between them. In DNA form, the CDR3 reads TGTGCCAGCAGCCGACAGTCAGGGCACACTGAAGCTTTCTTT. The encoded protein is CASSRQSGHTEAFF.

This clone was counted between two and nine times. This chain connects TRBV11-2 to TRBJ2-5; weak D call: TRBD1 (5 bases). V lost 5 bases and J 4 bases, leaving 11 bases between the germline ends. Germline-derived CDR1 and CDR2 are SGHAT and FQNNGV. The CDR3 is 13 amino acids. The CDR3 DNA is TGTGCCAGCAGCCCAGGGCTCCGAGAGACCCAGTACTTC. Translating gives CASSPGLRETQYF.

This clone has a count of ten or more. The chain has TRBV27 and TRBJ2-7; D gene ambiguous. Germline CDR1 MNHEY, CDR2 SMNVEV (reference sequence). The CDR3 sequence is 13 residues long. Between the trimmed V and J ends, which lost 4 bases and 3 bases, there was a span of 10 bases. This chain's CDR3 is CASSSPGLYEQYF. The CDR3 DNA follows: TGTGCCAGCAGTTCGCCTGGGCTCTACGAGCAGTACTTC.

This sequence joins TRBV12-5 and TRBJ1-1, with D perhaps TRBD1 (6 bases). The germline V gene encodes CDR1 LGHNT and CDR2 FRNRAP. The V end was cut by 1 base, the J end by 4 bases, with 10 bases between. This CDR3 has 14 amino acids. CDR3 nucleotides: TGTGCTAGTGGTTTGGAGGGGGTTAGCACTGAAGCTTTCTTT. Translation gives CASGLEGVSTEAFF.

This clone was seen more than once but under ten times. The CDR3 sequence is CASSVAGGRGNEQFF. CDR3 nucleotides: TGTGCCAGCAGCGTAGCGGGAGGCAGGGGCAATGAGCAGTTCTTC. The chain links TRBV9 to TRBJ2-1; perhaps TRBD2 as D (7 bases). V was shortened by 0 bases and J by 6 bases, with 13 bases between the two germline ends. The V gene's germline CDR1 is SGDLS and CDR2 YYNGEE. This CDR3 spans 15 amino acids. Based on the CDR3 plus reference TRBV9 and TRBJ2-1, the full variable domain is DSGVTQTPKHLITATGQRVTLRCSPRSGDLSVYWYQQSLDQGLQFLIQYYNGEERAKGNILERFSAQQFPDLHSELNLSSLELGDSALYFCASSVAGGRGNEQFFGPGTRLTVL.

There are many counts of this clone. This chain links TRBV5-8 with TRBJ2-1, with 7 positions matching TRBD2. Germline assignment: CDR1 SGHTS and CDR2 YDEGEE. This CDR3 is built from 12 residues. Losses at the gene ends were 6 bases for V and 9 bases for J; bases not matched to a gene: 6. The DNA for the CDR3 is TGTGCCAGCAATCGACTAGCCGGTGAGCAGTTCTTC. Amino acids: CASNRLAGEQFF. The whole variable domain, filled in from reference TRBV5-8 and TRBJ2-1, reads EAGVTQSPTHLIKTRGQQATLRCSPISGHTSVYWYQQALGLGLQFLLWYDEGEERNRGNFPPRFSGRQFPNYSSELNVNALELEDSALYLCASNRLAGEQFFGPGTRLTVL.

This chain connects TRBV5-1 to TRBJ2-1, with D perhaps TRBD2 (5 bases). The CDR3 runs to 14 residues. Trimming took 5 bases from V and 8 from J, leaving 17 bases between them. CDR1 and CDR2 (germline): SGHRS, YFSETQ. CDR3 sequence reads: CASREEMKRHEQFF. In DNA, the CDR3 is TGCGCCAGCAGGGAGGAAATGAAGAGGCATGAGCAGTTCTTC.

The chain combines TRBV28 with TRBJ1-6; TRBD1 is a possible D gene (5 bases). The ends were cut back, 5 bases at V and 11 bases at J, with 19 bases in the middle. Germline V gene lookup returns CDR1 MDHEN and CDR2 SYDVKM. The CDR3 is made up of 15 amino acids. Here the CDR3 DNA reads TGTGCCAGCAGTCCTCTCGGGGGGAGGAGTGCACCCCTCCACTTT. This gives the protein CASSPLGGRSAPLHF.

The V and J genes are TRBV9 and TRBJ2-1, with D tentatively TRBD2 (6 bases). Trimming stripped 7 bases from V and 6 bases from J, with 11 bases between. Germline V gene lookup returns CDR1 SGDLS and CDR2 YYNGEE. The CDR3 loop spans 12 amino acids. The CDR3 loop reads CASGTGFNEQFF. In DNA form, the CDR3 reads TGTGCCAGCGGGACTGGCTTCAATGAGCAGTTCTTC.

The chain uses TRBV4-2 and TRBJ2-5; perhaps TRBD2 as D (7 bases). CDR3 length: 15 residues. Looked up from germline, CDR1 is LGHNA and CDR2 is YNFKEQ. The V end lost 5 bases, the J end lost 6 bases, and 19 bases lay between the germline ends. DNA of the CDR3: TGTGCCAGCAGCTTCCCGGGGGGCCCGACGAAGACCCAGTACTTC. Protein product: CASSFPGGPTKTQYF.

The chain carries TRBV10-1 and TRBJ1-2; D is uncertain. CDR1 WNHNN and CDR2 SYGVQD come from the germline V gene (reference sequence). Between the trimmed V and J ends, which lost 0 bases and 9 bases, there was a span of 14 bases. There are 14 residues in the CDR3. The CDR3, as DNA: TGCGCCAGCAGTGAGTCCCCCTCACCTGCGCGCTACACCTTC. Protein: CASSESPSPARYTF.

This rearrangement joins TRBV6-5 to TRBJ1-6, with a weak D call TRBD1 (5 bases). The CDR3 runs 14 residues. Germline V gene lookup returns CDR1 MNHEY and CDR2 SVGAGI. The germline V and J ends were trimmed by 7 bases and 7 bases, with 14 bases remaining between them. DNA for the CDR3: TGTGCCAGCAAAAGGACACTTTTCAATTCACCCCTCCACTTT. It is translated as CASKRTLFNSPLHF.

J is TRBJ2-5 and V is TRBV5-4; 10 nucleotides match TRBD2. With V trimmed by 0 bases and J by 5 bases, 4 bases remained unmatched. The germline CDR1 and CDR2 sequences are SGHNT and YYREEE (reference sequence). This CDR3 is built from 15 residues. DNA of the CDR3: TGTGCCAGCAGCTTGGAGCGGGGGGGCCTTGAGACCCAGTACTTC. Its protein product is CASSLERGGLETQYF.

This chain uses TRBV2 with TRBJ2-7, with 10 nucleotides matching TRBD1. V gave up 9 bases and J gave up 3 bases; unmatched junction bases: 5. Per the germline V gene, CDR1 is SNHLY and CDR2 is FYNNEI. This CDR3 region has 13 residues. As DNA, the CDR3 is TGTGCCAGTAGGACAGGGGGAAACTACGAGCAGTACTTC. Translated, it gives CASRTGGNYEQYF.

A few counts support this clone. V and J are TRBV6-1 and TRBJ2-7; D is unresolved. Between the trimmed V and J ends, which lost 8 bases and 2 bases, there was a span of 10 bases. The CDR3 is 12 residues long. Germline V CDR1 and CDR2: MNHNS, SASEGT. The CDR3 nucleotides read TGTGCCAGCCACTTAGGAGCCTACGAGCAGTACTTC. Its protein is CASHLGAYEQYF.

The gene calls are TRBV30 and TRBJ1-3; no clear D. Trimming removed 4 bases from V and 10 bases from J, with 17 bases in between. There are 13 residues in the CDR3. Germline V gives CDR1 GTSNPN, CDR2 SVGIG (reference sequence). CDR3 sequence reads: CAWTKPPSNTIYF. The DNA for the CDR3 is TGTGCCTGGACTAAACCCCCATCGAATACCATATATTTT.

This clone is medium-sized (0.01 to 0.1%) in the sample. This chain joins TRBV2 and TRBJ1-1; D uncertain. Trimming shortened V by 6 bases and J by 7 bases, and 18 bases separated the two germline ends. Looked up from germline, CDR1 is SNHLY and CDR2 is FYNNEI. This CDR3 region has 14 residues. In nucleotides, the CDR3 is TGTGCCAGCAGGAGGGCCCCAGAAGGCCTTGAAGCTTTCTTT. Translated: CASRRAPEGLEAFF.

The chain has TRBV7-2 and TRBJ2-1; D is ambiguous. This CDR3 region has 15 residues. Trimming stripped 1 base from V and 0 bases from J, with 7 bases between. Looked up from germline, CDR1 is SGHTA and CDR2 is FQGNSA. CDR3: CASSLVRGSYNEQFF. The DNA for the CDR3 is TGTGCCAGCAGCTTAGTTCGCGGCTCCTACAATGAGCAGTTCTTC.

This clone was counted a few times. V gene TRBV4-3 combines with J gene TRBJ1-4; 11 nucleotides line up with TRBD1. V trimming: 1 base; J trimming: 8 bases; junction bases outside the gene matches: 6. Germline CDR1 and CDR2: LGHNA and YSLEER. The CDR3 length is 16 residues. In nucleotides, the CDR3 is TGCGCCAGCAGCCAAGGTTCGGGACAGGGGGGCGAAAAACTGTTTTTT. Protein sequence: CASSQGSGQGGEKLFF.

The chain combines TRBV6-5 with TRBJ2-2, with D tentatively TRBD2 (7 bases). V gave up 6 bases and J gave up 3 bases, with 11 bases separating them. Per germline, CDR1 MNHEY and CDR2 SVGAGI. CDR3 length: 14 residues. CDR3 sequence (DNA): TGTGCCAGCAGGAGGGAGGGGGACACCGGGGAGCTGTTTTTT. Translating it yields CASRREGDTGELFF.

The rearrangement joins TRBV2 to TRBJ1-6; D call uncertain. Germline V gene data show CDR1 as SNHLY and CDR2 as FYNNEI. V was shortened by 11 bases and J by 5 bases, with 13 bases between the two germline ends. This CDR3 spans 13 amino acids. CDR3 region: CAGVRENNSPLHF. Here the CDR3 DNA reads TGTGCCGGCGTCCGGGAAAATAATTCACCCCTCCACTTT.

The chain uses TRBV7-2 and TRBJ2-1; TRBD2 aligns across 10 bases. The CDR3 totals 15 residues. Trimming cost V 6 bases and J 3 bases; bases outside gene matches: 5. Germline CDR1 SGHTA, CDR2 FQGNSA. The CDR3 protein is CASRGSGGNYNEQFF. In DNA, the CDR3 is TGTGCCAGCAGGGGTAGCGGGGGGAACTACAATGAGCAGTTCTTC.

This clone was detected once. The chain couples TRBV19 to TRBJ1-1; TRBD1 agrees at 7 bases. V shed 4 bases, J shed 5 bases, and the junction held 4 bases outside the gene matches. This CDR3 region has 13 residues. Per germline, CDR1 LNHDA and CDR2 SQIVND (reference sequence). The CDR3 reads CASSKTGDTEAFF. CDR3 coding DNA: TGTGCCAGTAGTAAAACAGGGGATACTGAAGCTTTCTTT.

This clone is a singleton in its sample. This chain joins TRBV19 and TRBJ1-2, with TRBD1 matching 10 bases. CDR3 size: 13 residues. The V and J ends lost 8 bases and 7 bases, in that order; junction bases with no gene match: 7. Germline CDR1 is LNHDA and CDR2 is SQIVND (reference sequence). In DNA, the CDR3 is TGTGCCAGTCTACGGGGACAGGGGCTTGGCTACACCTTC. Translation: CASLRGQGLGYTF.

CDR3: CASSLSSAQGSEQYF. CDR3 nucleotide sequence: TGTGCCAGCAGCTTATCGTCAGCCCAGGGGAGCGAGCAGTACTTC. The genes are TRBV7-9 and TRBJ2-7, with D perhaps TRBD1 (6 bases). Germline-derived CDR1 and CDR2 are SEHNR and FQNEAQ (reference sequence). With 2 bases removed from V and 6 bases from J, the gap between germline ends came to 17 bases. The CDR3 is 15 residues long. The whole variable domain, remainder taken from reference TRBV7-9 and TRBJ2-7, is DTGVSQNPRHKITKRGQNVTFRCDPISEHNRLYWYRQTLGQGPEFLTYFQNEAQLEKSRLLSDRFSAERPKGSFSTLEIQRTEQGDSAMYLCASSLSSAQGSEQYFGPGTRLTVT.

This clone occurred a few times. This sequence joins TRBV9 and TRBJ2-3, with TRBD2 matching over 11 bases. With 4 bases clipped from V and 3 bases from J, the junction kept 4 bases outside the gene matches. Germline loops: CDR1 SGDLS, CDR2 YYNGEE. This CDR3 is 15 amino acids long. The CDR3 sequence: CASSSLAGGTDTQYF. The CDR3 DNA sequence: TGTGCCAGCAGCTCTTTAGCGGGGGGGACAGATACGCAGTATTTT.